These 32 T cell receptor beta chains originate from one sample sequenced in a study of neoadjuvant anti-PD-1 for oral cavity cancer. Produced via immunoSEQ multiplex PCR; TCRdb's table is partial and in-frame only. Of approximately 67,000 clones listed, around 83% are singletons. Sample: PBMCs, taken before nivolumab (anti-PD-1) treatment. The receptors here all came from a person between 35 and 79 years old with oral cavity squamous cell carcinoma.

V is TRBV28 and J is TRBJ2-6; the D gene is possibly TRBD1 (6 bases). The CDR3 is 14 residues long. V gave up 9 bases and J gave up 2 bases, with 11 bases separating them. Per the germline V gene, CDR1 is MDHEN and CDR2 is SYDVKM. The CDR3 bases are TGTGCCAGTCAACAGGGCCCTGGGGCCAACGTCCTGACTTTC. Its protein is CASQQGPGANVLTF.

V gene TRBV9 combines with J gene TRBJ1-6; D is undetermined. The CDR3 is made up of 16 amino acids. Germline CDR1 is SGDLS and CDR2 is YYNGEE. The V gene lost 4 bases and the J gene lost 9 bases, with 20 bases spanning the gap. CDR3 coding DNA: TGTGCCAGCAGCCGATTGGACCGCTTTATCAGTTCACCCCTCCACTTT. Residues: CASSRLDRFISSPLHF.

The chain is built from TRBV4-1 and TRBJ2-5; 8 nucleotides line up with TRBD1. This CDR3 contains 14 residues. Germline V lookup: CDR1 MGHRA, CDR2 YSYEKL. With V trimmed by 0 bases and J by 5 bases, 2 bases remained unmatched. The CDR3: CASSQDRTGETQYF. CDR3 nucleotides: TGCGCCAGCAGCCAAGACCGGACAGGGGAGACCCAGTACTTC.

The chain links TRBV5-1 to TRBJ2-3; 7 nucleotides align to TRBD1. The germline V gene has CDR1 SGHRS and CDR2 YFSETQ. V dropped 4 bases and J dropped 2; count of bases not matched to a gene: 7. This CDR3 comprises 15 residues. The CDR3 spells CASSGDRSNTDTQYF. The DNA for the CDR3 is TGCGCCAGCAGCGGGGACAGAAGTAACACAGATACGCAGTATTTT.

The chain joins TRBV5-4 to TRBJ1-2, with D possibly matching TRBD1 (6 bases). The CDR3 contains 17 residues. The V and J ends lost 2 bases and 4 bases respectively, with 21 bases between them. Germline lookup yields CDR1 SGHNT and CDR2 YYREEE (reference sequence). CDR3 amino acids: CASSLAATGNVGYGYTF. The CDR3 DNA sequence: TGTGCCAGCAGCTTAGCGGCTACAGGGAATGTGGGCTATGGCTACACCTTC.

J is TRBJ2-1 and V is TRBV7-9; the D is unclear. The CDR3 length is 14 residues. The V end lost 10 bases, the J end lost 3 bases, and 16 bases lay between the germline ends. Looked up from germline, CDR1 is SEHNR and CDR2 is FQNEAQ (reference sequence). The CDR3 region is CATYRVRRYNEQFF. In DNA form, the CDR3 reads TGTGCCACCTACCGCGTCCGTCGCTACAATGAGCAGTTCTTC.

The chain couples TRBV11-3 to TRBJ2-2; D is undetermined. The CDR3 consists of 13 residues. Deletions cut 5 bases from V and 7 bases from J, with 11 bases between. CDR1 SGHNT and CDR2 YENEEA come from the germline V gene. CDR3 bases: TGTGCCAGCAGCACGAGAGAGAGCGGGGAGCTGTTTTTT. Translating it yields CASSTRESGELFF. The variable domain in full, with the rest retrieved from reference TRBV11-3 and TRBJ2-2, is EAGVVQSPRYKIIEKKQPVAFWCNPISGHNTLYWYLQNLGQGPELLIRYENEEAVDDSQLPKDRFSAERLKGVDSTLKIQPAELGDSAVYLCASSTRESGELFFGEGSRLTVL.

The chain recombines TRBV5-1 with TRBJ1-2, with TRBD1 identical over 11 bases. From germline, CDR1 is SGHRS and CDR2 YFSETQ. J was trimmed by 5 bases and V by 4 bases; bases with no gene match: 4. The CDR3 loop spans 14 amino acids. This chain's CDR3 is CASSRDRGRYGYTF. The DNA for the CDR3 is TGCGCCAGCAGCAGGGACAGGGGGAGGTATGGCTACACCTTC. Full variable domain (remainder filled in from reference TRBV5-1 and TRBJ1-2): KAGVTQTPRYLIKTRGQQVTLSCSPISGHRSVSWYQQTPGQGLQFLFEYFSETQRNKGNFPGRFSGRQFSNSRSEMNVSTLELGDSALYLCASSRDRGRYGYTFGSGTRLTVV.

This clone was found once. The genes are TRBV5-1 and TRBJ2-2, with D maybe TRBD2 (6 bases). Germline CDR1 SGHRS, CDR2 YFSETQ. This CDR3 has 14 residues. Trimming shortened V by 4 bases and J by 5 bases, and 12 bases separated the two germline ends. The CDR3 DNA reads TGCGCCAGCAGCAAAGGGGAGGAAACCGGGGAGCTGTTTTTT. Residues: CASSKGEETGELFF.

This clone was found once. CDR3 sequence reads: CASSQIGQGRYEQYF. CDR3 bases: TGTGCCAGCAGTCAGATCGGACAGGGGCGCTACGAGCAGTACTTC. The chain links TRBV6-5 to TRBJ2-7; 9 bases agree with TRBD1. The ends lost 5 bases at V and 3 bases at J; junction bases unmatched: 8. CDR3 length equals 15 residues. Per the germline V gene, CDR1 is MNHEY and CDR2 is SVGAGI.

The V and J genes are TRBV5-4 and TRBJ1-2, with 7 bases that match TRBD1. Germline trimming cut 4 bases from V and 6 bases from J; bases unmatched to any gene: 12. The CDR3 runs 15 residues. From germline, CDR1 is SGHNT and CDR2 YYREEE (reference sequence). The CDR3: CASSTNDREVDGYTF. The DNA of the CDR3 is TGTGCCAGCAGCACGAATGACAGGGAGGTCGATGGCTACACCTTC.

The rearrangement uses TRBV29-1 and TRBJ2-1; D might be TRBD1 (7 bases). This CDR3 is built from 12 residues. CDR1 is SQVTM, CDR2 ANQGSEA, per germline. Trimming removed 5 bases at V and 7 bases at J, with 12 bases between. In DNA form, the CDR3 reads TGCAGCGTTCGGAGGGGGCCAAATGAGCAGTTCTTC. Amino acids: CSVRRGPNEQFF.

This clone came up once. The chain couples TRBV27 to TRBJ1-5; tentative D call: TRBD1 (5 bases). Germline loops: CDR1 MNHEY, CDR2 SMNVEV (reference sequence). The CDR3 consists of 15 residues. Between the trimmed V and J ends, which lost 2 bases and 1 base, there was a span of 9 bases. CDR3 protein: CASSLEGRSNQPQHF. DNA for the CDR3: TGTGCCAGCAGTTTAGAGGGGCGCAGCAATCAGCCCCAGCATTTT.

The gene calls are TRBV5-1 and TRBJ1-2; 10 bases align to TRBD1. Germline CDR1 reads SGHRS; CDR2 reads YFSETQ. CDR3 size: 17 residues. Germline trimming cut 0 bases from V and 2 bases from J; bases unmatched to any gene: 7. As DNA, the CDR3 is TGCGCCAGCAGCTTGGGGACAGGGGGATACCTCAACTATGGCTACACCTTC. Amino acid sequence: CASSLGTGGYLNYGYTF.

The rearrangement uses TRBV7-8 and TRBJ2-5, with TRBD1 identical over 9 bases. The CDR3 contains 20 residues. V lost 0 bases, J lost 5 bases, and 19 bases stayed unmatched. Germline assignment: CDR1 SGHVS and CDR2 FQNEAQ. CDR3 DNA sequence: TGTGCCAGCAGCTTAGCGCGACTGGTAGAGGACAGGGGTCTTCGGGAGACCCAGTACTTC. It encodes CASSLARLVEDRGLRETQYF.

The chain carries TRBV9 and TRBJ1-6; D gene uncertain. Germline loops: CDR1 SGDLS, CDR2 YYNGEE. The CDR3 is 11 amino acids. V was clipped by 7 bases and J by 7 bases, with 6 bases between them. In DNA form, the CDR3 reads TGTGCCAGCGGAGAGAATTCACCCCTCCACTTT. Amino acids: CASGENSPLHF.

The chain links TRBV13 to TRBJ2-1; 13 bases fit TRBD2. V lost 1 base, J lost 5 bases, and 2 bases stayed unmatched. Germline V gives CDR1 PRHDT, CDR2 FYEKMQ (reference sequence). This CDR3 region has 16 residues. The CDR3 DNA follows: TGTGCCAGCAGCTTAGTCGGACTAGCGGGGGACAATGAGCAGTTCTTC. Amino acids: CASSLVGLAGDNEQFF.

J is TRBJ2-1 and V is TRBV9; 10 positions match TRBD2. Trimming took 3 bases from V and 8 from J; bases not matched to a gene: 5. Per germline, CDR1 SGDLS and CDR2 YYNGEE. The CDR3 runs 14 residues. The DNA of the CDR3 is TGTGCCAGCAGCGGACTAGCGGGCCTACATGAGCAGTTCTTC. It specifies CASSGLAGLHEQFF.

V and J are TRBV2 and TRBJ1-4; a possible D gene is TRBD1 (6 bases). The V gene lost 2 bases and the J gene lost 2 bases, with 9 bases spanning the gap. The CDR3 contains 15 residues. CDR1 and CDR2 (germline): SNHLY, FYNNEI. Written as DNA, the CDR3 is TGTGCCAGCAGTGAAACACAGGGTACTAATGAAAAACTGTTTTTT. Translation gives CASSETQGTNEKLFF.

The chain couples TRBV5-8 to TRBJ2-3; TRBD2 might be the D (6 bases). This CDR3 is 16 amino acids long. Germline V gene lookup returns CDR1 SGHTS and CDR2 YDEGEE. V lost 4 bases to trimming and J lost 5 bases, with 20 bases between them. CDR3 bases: TGTGCCAGCAGCGCCCCCCGGGCGGGGTTACTAGATACGCAGTATTTT. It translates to CASSAPRAGLLDTQYF.

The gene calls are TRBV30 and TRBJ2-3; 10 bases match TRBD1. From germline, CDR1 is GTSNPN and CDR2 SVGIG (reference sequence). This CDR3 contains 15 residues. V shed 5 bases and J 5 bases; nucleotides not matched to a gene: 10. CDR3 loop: CAWGKTGGRIDTQYF. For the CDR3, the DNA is TGTGCCTGGGGTAAGACAGGGGGCAGGATAGATACGCAGTATTTT.

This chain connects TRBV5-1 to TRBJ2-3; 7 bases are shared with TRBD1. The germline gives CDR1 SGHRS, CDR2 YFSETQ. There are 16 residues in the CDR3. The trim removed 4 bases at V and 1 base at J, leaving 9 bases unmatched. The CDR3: CASSATTGQGTDTQYF. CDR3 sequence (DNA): TGCGCCAGCAGCGCGACGACTGGACAGGGCACAGATACGCAGTATTTT.

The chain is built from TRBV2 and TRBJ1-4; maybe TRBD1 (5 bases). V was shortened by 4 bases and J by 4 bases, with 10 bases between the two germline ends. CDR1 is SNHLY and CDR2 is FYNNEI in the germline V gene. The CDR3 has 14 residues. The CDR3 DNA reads TGTGCCAGCAGTGCTCAGGGAGTTAATGAAAAACTGTTTTTT. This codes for CASSAQGVNEKLFF. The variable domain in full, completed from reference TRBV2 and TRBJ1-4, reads EPEVTQTPSHQVTQMGQEVILRCVPISNHLYFYWYRQILGQKVEFLVSFYNNEISEKSEIFDDQFSVERPDGSNFTLKIRSTKLEDSAMYFCASSAQGVNEKLFFGSGTQLSVL.

The CDR3 sequence is CASSQDAGSSGNTIYF. DNA for the CDR3: TGTGCCAGCAGCCAAGATGCCGGATCCTCTGGAAACACCATATATTTT. The chain combines TRBV4-2 with TRBJ1-3; no clear D. Trimming shortened V by 0 bases and J by 0 bases, and 9 bases separated the two germline ends. Per germline, CDR1 LGHNA and CDR2 YNFKEQ. CDR3 length: 16 amino acids.

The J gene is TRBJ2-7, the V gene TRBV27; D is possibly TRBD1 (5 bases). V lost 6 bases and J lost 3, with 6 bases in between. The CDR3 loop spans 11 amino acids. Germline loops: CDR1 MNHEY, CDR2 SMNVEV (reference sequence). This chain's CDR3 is CASRDNYEQYF. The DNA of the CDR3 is TGTGCCAGCAGGGACAACTACGAGCAGTACTTC.

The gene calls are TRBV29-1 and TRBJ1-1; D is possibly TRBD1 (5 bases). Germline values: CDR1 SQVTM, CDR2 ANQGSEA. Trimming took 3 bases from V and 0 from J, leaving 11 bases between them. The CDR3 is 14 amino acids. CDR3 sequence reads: CSVDMGDLNTEAFF. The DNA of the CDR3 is TGCAGCGTTGATATGGGGGACTTGAACACTGAAGCTTTCTTT. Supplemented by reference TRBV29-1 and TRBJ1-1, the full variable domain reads SAVISQKPSRDICQRGTSLTIQCQVDSQVTMMFWYRQQPGQSLTLIATANQGSEATYESGFVIDKFPISRPNLTFSTLTVSNMSPEDSSIYLCSVDMGDLNTEAFFGQGTRLTVV.

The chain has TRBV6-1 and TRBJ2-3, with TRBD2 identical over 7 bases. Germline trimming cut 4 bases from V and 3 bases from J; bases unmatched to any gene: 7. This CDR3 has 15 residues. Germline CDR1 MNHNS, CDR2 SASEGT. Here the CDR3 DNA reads TGTGCCAGCAGTGCCCGGGACTATGGTACAGATACGCAGTATTTT. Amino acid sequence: CASSARDYGTDTQYF.

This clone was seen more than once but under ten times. CDR3 nucleotide sequence: TGTGCCAGCAGCGCAATTAATACGGGGGGCACTGAAGCTTTCTTT. It yields the protein CASSAINTGGTEAFF. This rearrangement joins TRBV7-9 to TRBJ1-1; D perhaps matches TRBD1 (5 bases). The germline V and J ends were trimmed by 5 bases and 4 bases, with 17 bases remaining between them. There are 15 residues in the CDR3. Looked up from germline, CDR1 is SEHNR and CDR2 is FQNEAQ (reference sequence).

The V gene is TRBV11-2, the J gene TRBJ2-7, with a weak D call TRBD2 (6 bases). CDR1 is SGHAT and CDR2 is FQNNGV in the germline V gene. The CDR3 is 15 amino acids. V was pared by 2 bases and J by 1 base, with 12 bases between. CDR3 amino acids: CASSLRAAGSYEQYF. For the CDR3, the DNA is TGTGCCAGCAGCTTAAGGGCGGCGGGGTCCTACGAGCAGTACTTC.

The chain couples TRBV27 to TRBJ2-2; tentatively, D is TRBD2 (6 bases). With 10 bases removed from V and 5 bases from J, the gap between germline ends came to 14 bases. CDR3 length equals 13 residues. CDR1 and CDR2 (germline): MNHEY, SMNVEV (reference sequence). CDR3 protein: CATHTGGTGELFF. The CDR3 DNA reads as TGTGCCACTCACACCGGGGGTACCGGGGAGCTGTTTTTT.

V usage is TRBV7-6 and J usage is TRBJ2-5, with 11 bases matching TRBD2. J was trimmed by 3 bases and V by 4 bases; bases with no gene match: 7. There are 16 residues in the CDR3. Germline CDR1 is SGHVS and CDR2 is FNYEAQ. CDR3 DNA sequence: TGTGCCAGCAGCTGGTTCGGGACTAGCGGAGAAGAGACCCAGTACTTC. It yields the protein CASSWFGTSGEETQYF.

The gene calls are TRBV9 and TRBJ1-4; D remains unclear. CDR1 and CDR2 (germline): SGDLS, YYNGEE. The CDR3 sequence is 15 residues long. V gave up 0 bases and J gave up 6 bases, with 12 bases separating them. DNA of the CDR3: TGTGCCAGCAGCGTAGATGCCGGGTTGGATGAAAAACTGTTTTTT. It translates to CASSVDAGLDEKLFF.